This record concerns one T cell receptor beta chain sequence. Its antigen is as yet unknown. Trimming shortened V by 0 bases and J by 2 bases, and 15 bases separated the two germline ends. Germline CDR1 and CDR2: MNHEY and SVGEGT. The CDR3 contains 17 residues. CD4+ T cell IFNgamma after overnight CMV lysate exposure gave donor CMV status. This record belongs to a study of naive and memory T cell subsets. Two oligonucleotides, mixed equimolar, formed the beta constant-region primer covering TRBC1 and TRBC2. The ligated cDNA underwent four PCR rounds using SP2 and nested alpha and beta constant-region primers. An oligonucleotide with the SP2 primer and a 12-nucleotide UMI was ligated to the cDNA 3' end. MiXCR, applied by TCRdb to the UMI-ligation and nested PCR reads, yields one record per CDR3 protein. The data hold approximately 150,000 distinct CDR3 sequences, with over 20% observed a single time.

Whole-study findings and limits: Activation and differentiation may alter RNA-based TCR counts. A clonotype means one alpha or beta sequence, not an alpha/beta pair. Naive repertoires, especially CD8, held a few larger clonotypes, possibly memory cells re-expressing CD45RA.

The rearrangement links TRBV6-2 or TRBV6-3 to TRBJ2-3; tentative D call: TRBD2 (6 bases). This clonotype was sampled from a human donor in good health. The sample comprised naive CD4+ T cells from blood. The CDR3 sequence is CASSYSTRFLDTDTQYF. The CDR3 nucleotides are TGTGCCAGCAGTTACTCGACTAGGTTTCTGGACACAGATACGCAGTATTTT.